Shown below are 6 T cell receptor beta chains from a single sample sequenced in a study of blood T cell repertoires in COVID-19. Here immunoSEQ multiplex PCR was the method, and the copy in TCRdb shows in-frame clones only, minus some. The repertoire holds about 480,000 clones, around 89% seen once, with 4% to 4.5% in the top ten. The sequencing input was peripheral blood. The origin of the receptors is a woman aged 25 to 39 with acute or convalescent COVID-19.

The chain links TRBV15 to TRBJ2-5, with 7 nucleotides matching TRBD1. The CDR3 has 13 residues. Looked up from germline, CDR1 is LNHNV and CDR2 is YYDKDF (reference sequence). V lost 1 base, J lost 5 bases, and 1 base stayed unmatched. DNA for the CDR3: TGTGCCACCAGCAGAGTACAGGGGGAGACCCAGTACTTC. The encoded protein is CATSRVQGETQYF.

This clone was counted a single time. The CDR3 reads CASSSRAGGDSYNSPLHF. The CDR3 nucleotides are TGTGCCAGCAGCTCTCGTGCCGGGGGAGACTCCTATAATTCACCCCTCCACTTT. This sequence joins TRBV5-4 and TRBJ1-6, with D perhaps TRBD1 (5 bases). CDR1 is SGHNT, CDR2 YYREEE, per germline (reference sequence). The ends were cut back, 3 bases at V and 0 bases at J, with 16 bases in the middle. The CDR3 runs 18 residues.

As regards this clone: The same CDR3 arises from other DNA sequences in this sample as well. The chain employs TRBV6-5 and TRBJ1-4, with D possibly matching TRBD1 (5 bases). Germline-derived CDR1 and CDR2 are MNHEY and SVGAGI. This CDR3 is built from 14 residues. Trimming stripped 7 bases from V and 0 bases from J, with 9 bases between. CDR3 sequence reads: CASKGGATNEKLFF. The CDR3 DNA is TGTGCCAGCAAGGGAGGGGCAACTAATGAAAAACTGTTTTTT.

The rearrangement uses TRBV10-1 and TRBJ2-2, with D unresolved. The CDR3 length is 12 residues. CDR1 WNHNN and CDR2 SYGVQD come from the germline V gene (reference sequence). V gave up 2 bases and J gave up 5 bases, with 3 bases separating them. As DNA, the CDR3 is TGCGCCAGCAGTGAGCTGACCGGGGAGCTGTTTTTT. It translates to CASSELTGELFF.

V and J are TRBV6-5 and TRBJ1-1; D is ambiguous. The V gene's germline CDR1 is MNHEY and CDR2 SVGAGI. V was pared by 4 bases and J by 4 bases, with 16 bases between. This CDR3 has 15 amino acids. The CDR3 sequence is CASSSQDGGITEAFF. The CDR3 DNA follows: TGTGCCAGCAGTTCCCAGGACGGAGGCATCACTGAAGCTTTCTTT.

The chain couples TRBV3-1 (or the pseudogene TRBV3-2) to TRBJ2-2, with 7 bases identical to TRBD2. CDR1 LGHDT and CDR2 YNNKEL come from the germline V gene (reference sequence). The CDR3 totals 14 residues. V shed 4 bases, J shed 7 bases, and the junction held 6 bases outside the gene matches. The CDR3 region is CASSLRTSGGELFF. Written as DNA, the CDR3 is TGTGCCAGCAGCCTGAGGACTAGTGGCGGGGAGCTGTTTTTT.